These T cell receptor beta chains were read from a single sample in a study of T cell repertoires in chronic hepatitis B. Generated by immunoSEQ multiplex PCR, the TCRdb table keeps only in-frame clones and is missing some. This table lists 55 clones. The source material was HBV polymerase (pol282) epitope-specific CD8+ T cells from PBMCs. The receptors derive from a human donor with chronic hepatitis B virus infection. CDR3s include the opening cysteine and the closing phenylalanine or tryptophan. Fields, in order: clone size, V gene, J gene, D gene, CDR3 protein, CDR3 DNA. D genes are given only for firm matches. Only part of the rows carry a size: once, few, many, or a class if the clone is expanded.

size: hyperexpanded
V: TRBV30
J: TRBJ1-1
D: -
CDR3: CAWIRETEAFF
DNA: TGTGCCTGGATCAGGGAGACTGAAGCTTTCTTT

size: -
V: TRBV5-6
J: TRBJ1-2
D: TRBD1
CDR3: CASSQGQGYGYTF
DNA: TGTGCCAGCAGCCAAGGACAGGGCTATGGCTACACCTTC

size: -
V: TRBV13
J: TRBJ1-1
D: -
CDR3: CASSFRWASTEAFF
DNA: TGTGCCAGCAGCTTCAGGTGGGCATCCACTGAAGCTTTCTTT

size: -
V: TRBV6-5
J: TRBJ2-7
D: TRBD1
CDR3: CASSYSAGGDYEQYF
DNA: TGTGCCAGCAGTTACTCGGCAGGGGGCGACTACGAGCAGTACTTC

size: -
V: TRBV11-2
J: TRBJ1-2
D: -
CDR3: CASTMTNKRKTYGYTF
DNA: TGTGCCAGCACGATGACGAACAAGAGAAAGACCTATGGCTACACCTTC

size: -
V: TRBV7-9
J: TRBJ2-1
D: TRBD1
CDR3: CASSSGTGRTYNEQFF
DNA: TGTGCCAGCAGCTCCGGGACAGGGAGGACCTACAATGAGCAGTTCTTC

size: few
V: TRBV28
J: TRBJ1-1
D: -
CDR3: CASTISGNTEAFF
DNA: TGTGCCAGCACCATTTCAGGGAACACTGAAGCTTTCTTT

size: -
V: TRBV11-2
J: TRBJ1-2
D: TRBD1
CDR3: CASSSGQSDGYTF
DNA: TGTGCCAGCAGCTCGGGACAGAGCGATGGCTACACCTTC

size: once
V: TRBV5-1
J: TRBJ1-1
D: -
CDR3: CASSFSGFDTEAFF
DNA: TGCGCCAGCAGCTTTTCTGGGTTTGACACTGAAGCTTTCTTT